Listed below are T cell receptor beta chains from one sample, sequenced in a study of blood T cells in healthy people across ages. MiXCR was run by TCRdb on the 5' RACE reads, yielding one entry per CDR3 protein. The data contain 1.2 million to 1.5 million distinct CDR3 sequences, almost 60% of them seen just once; the ten biggest clones take up 6.7%. Sequenced sample: blood. These receptors were collected from a man aged 18 to 35 in good health. Both conserved end residues are part of each CDR3. Fields, in order: V gene, D gene, J gene, CDR3 protein. The D gene is left open where the match is weak.

TRBV14	-	TRBJ2-7	CASSQVGPLLSYEQYF
TRBV20-1	-	TRBJ2-5	CSARDLETQETQYF
TRBV4-1	-	TRBJ1-1	CASSPFSLSNDTEAFF
TRBV15	TRBD2	-	CATSSITTSVGETQYF
TRBV5-1	-	TRBJ1-2	CASSFSRLGDGYTF
TRBV6-6	-	TRBJ1-1	CASSYPAHNRSNTEAFF
TRBV12-3/TRBV12-4	TRBD1	TRBJ2-1	CASSFTRDRMFF
TRBV29-1	TRBD1	TRBJ2-1	CSADDRGQYNEQFF
TRBV5-1	TRBD1	TRBJ2-3	CASIRTGGTDTQYF
TRBV6-2/TRBV6-3	-	TRBJ2-5	CASSYSGLQETQYF
TRBV20-1	TRBD1	TRBJ1-1	CSAASEPGQLNTETFF
TRBV20-1	TRBD1	TRBJ2-1	CSAREPQGAPFKEQFF
TRBV6-6	-	TRBJ2-2	CASSPGHNTGELFF
TRBV30	-	TRBJ2-3	CAWSVKGGDTQYF
TRBV4-3	-	TRBJ2-5	CASSQDYGRIRIGEETQYF
TRBV13	TRBD2	TRBJ2-3	CASSRGETSGVADTQYF
TRBV6-5	TRBD2	TRBJ2-3	CASSWGLAGVVDTQYF
TRBV20-1	TRBD2	TRBJ2-3	CSASGMLGTSGVAPDTQYF
TRBV10-3	-	TRBJ1-1	CAISESRGLNTEAFF
TRBV3-1	-	TRBJ2-2	CASSQLGRSGELFF
TRBV7-9	TRBD1	TRBJ2-5	CASSWVGDRQETQYF
TRBV4-1	-	TRBJ2-7	CASSPQENKVSYEQYF
TRBV2	-	TRBJ2-1	CASTETDREQFF
TRBV29-1	-	TRBJ1-2	CSVAQPTGYTF
TRBV13	-	TRBJ2-6	CAGSLGRGSGADVLTF
TRBV5-6	-	TRBJ2-1	CASSLGLDRFGNEQFF
TRBV4-2	-	TRBJ2-7	CASSQDLRDYAAPPYEQYF
TRBV15	TRBD1	TRBJ2-7	CATSPRGPGQGAWEQYF
TRBV11-2	-	TRBJ2-3	CASSLSAGPTDTQYF
TRBV12-3/TRBV12-4	TRBD1	TRBJ1-2	CASSLRGGQGVYGYTF
TRBV2	TRBD1	TRBJ1-4	CASSGRDRRTNEKLFF
TRBV27	-	TRBJ1-4	CTSKNGTNEKLFF
TRBV27	-	TRBJ1-1	CASSWGVGTEAFF
TRBV27	TRBD2	-	CASSLSGSGNEQYF
TRBV6-2/TRBV6-3	TRBD1	TRBJ2-7	CASQGAGEQYF
TRBV27	-	TRBJ2-1	CASSWVGEQFF
TRBV12-3/TRBV12-4	-	TRBJ2-5	CASSSTVKETQYF
TRBV28	-	TRBJ2-3	CASSLRAYTQYF
TRBV27	-	TRBJ1-6	CASSWGPNNSPLHF
TRBV27	-	TRBJ1-2	CASSKDGNYGYTF
TRBV2	-	TRBJ2-5	CASSDQQETQYF
TRBV7-2	-	TRBJ2-7	CASSSFSGYEQYF
TRBV12-3/TRBV12-4	TRBD1	-	CASSAQDRGSETQYF
TRBV30	-	TRBJ2-1	CAWIEEGDPLYNEQFF
TRBV27	-	TRBJ1-1	CASSLEGLRTEAFF
TRBV4-2	-	TRBJ2-3	CASSQRGQYTDTQYF